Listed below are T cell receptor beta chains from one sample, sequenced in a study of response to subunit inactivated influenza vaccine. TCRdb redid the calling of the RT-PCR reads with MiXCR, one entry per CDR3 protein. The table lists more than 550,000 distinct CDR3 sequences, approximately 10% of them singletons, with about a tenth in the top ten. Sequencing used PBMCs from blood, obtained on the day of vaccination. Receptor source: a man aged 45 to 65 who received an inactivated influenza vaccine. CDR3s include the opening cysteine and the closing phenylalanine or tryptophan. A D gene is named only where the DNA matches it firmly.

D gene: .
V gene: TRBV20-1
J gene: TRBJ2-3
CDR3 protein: CSARVLGGGSDTQYF

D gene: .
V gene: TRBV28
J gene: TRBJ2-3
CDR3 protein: CASSSLITGDTQYF

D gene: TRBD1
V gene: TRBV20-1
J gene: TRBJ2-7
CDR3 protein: CSARGTGGGEQYF

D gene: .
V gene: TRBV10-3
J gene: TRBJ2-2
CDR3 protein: CAISEVGGANTGELFF

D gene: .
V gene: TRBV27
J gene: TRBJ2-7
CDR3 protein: CASSTSRLAGGRYEQYF

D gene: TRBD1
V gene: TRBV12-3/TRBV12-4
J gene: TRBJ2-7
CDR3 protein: CASKPALRRQGDTYEQYF

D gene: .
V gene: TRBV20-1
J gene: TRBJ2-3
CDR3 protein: CSARGGPRTDTQYF

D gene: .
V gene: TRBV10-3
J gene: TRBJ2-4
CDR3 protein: CAIRREAKNIQYF

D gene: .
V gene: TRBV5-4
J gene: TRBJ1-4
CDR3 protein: CASSLDAQGKLFF

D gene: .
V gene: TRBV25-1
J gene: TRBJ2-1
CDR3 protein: CASSSANWNEQFF

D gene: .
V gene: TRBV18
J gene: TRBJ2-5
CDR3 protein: CASSPLRSDETQYF

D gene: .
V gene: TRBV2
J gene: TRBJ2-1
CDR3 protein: CASSPYVSVTDNEQFF

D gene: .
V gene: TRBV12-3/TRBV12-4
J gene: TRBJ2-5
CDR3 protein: CASSLPPGGRETQYF

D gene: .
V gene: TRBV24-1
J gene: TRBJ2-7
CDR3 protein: CATRGYEQYF

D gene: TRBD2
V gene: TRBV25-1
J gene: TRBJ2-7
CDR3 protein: CASSGGTSGPSYEQYF

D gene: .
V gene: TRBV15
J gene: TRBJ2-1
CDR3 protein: CATSRDPGVNEQFF

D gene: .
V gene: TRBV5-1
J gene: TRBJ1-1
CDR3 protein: CASSLSGTNTEAFF

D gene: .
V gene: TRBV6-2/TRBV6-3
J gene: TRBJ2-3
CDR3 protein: CASSSVSETDTQYF

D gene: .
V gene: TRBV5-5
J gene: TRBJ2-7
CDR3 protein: CASSLYSETYEQYF

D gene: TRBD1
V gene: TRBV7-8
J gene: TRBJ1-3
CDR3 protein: CASSTRDRRSNTIYF

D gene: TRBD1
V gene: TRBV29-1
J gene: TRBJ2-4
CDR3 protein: CSVEGRQGASKNIQYF

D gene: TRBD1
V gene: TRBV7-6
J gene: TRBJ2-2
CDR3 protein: CASSLSGTGRTGELFF

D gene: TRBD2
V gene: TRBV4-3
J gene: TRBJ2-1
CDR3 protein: CASSPNRLAGREALQFF